One sample yielded the 12 T cell receptor beta chains listed below, sequenced in a study of blood T cell repertoires in COVID-19. Measured with immunoSEQ multiplex PCR; TCRdb has only the in-frame clones, and not every one. The sample yields under 300,000 clones, 70% to 90% seen once. The sequencing input was peripheral blood. These TCRs come from a man in his fifties or sixties with acute or convalescent COVID-19.

The V and J genes are TRBV7-3 and TRBJ2-2; no definite D call. Deletions cut 5 bases from V and 6 bases from J, with 7 bases between. Germline CDR1 reads SGHTA; CDR2 reads FQGTGA. The CDR3 totals 12 residues. The CDR3 bases are TGTGCCAGCAGCCCAGTTGCCGGGGAGCTGTTTTTT. This sequence encodes CASSPVAGELFF.

The rearrangement joins TRBV10-3 to TRBJ1-1; 9 positions match TRBD1. Trimming cost V 6 bases and J 6 bases; bases outside gene matches: 14. The CDR3 is made up of 16 amino acids. Germline lookup yields CDR1 ENHRY and CDR2 SYGVKD. CDR3 bases: TGTGCCATCAGGACTATCGCGGGACAGGGTAAACCTGAAGCTTTCTTT. Its translation: CAIRTIAGQGKPEAFF.

V and J are TRBV28 and TRBJ1-5; a weak D match, TRBD1 (6 bases). The CDR3 covers 14 residues. V gave up 7 bases and J gave up 10 bases, with 20 bases separating them. Germline V lookup: CDR1 MDHEN, CDR2 SYDVKM. The CDR3: CASTSGQLAGPQHF. CDR3 in DNA: TGTGCCAGCACTTCTGGACAGCTAGCGGGACCCCAGCATTTT.

The J gene is TRBJ2-3, the V gene TRBV14; D is unclear. The V gene's germline CDR1 is SGHDN and CDR2 FVKESK. Trimming left V 3 bases short and J 1 base short, with 11 bases between. This CDR3 region has 15 residues. CDR3 sequence: CASSHASFGTDTQYF. The CDR3 DNA follows: TGTGCCAGCAGCCATGCGTCCTTTGGCACAGATACGCAGTATTTT.

The CDR3, as DNA: TGCAGCGTTGTACACAGGGGCGTTCTAGACTGGAATGAGCAGTTCTTC. Protein product: CSVVHRGVLDWNEQFF. The rearrangement uses TRBV29-1 and TRBJ2-1; 7 nucleotides line up with TRBD1. V shed 4 bases and J 7 bases; nucleotides not matched to a gene: 16. This CDR3 is 16 amino acids long. From germline, CDR1 is SQVTM and CDR2 ANQGSEA.

The rearrangement joins TRBV28 to TRBJ1-4; D unclear. V was cut by 7 bases and J by 5 bases, with 14 bases left in between. CDR1 and CDR2 (germline): MDHEN, SYDVKM. This CDR3 is built from 14 residues. CDR3 amino acids: CASTSPAGNEKLFF. In DNA form, the CDR3 reads TGTGCCAGCACTTCCCCTGCGGGAAATGAAAAACTGTTTTTT.

In DNA, the CDR3 is TGTGCCAGCAGCCAAGTACTAGCGGGAGGCTACGAGCAGTACTTC. It specifies CASSQVLAGGYEQYF. This chain links TRBV4-2 with TRBJ2-7; TRBD2 matches 12 bases. Unmatched junction bases numbered 1, after V lost 1 base and J lost 3 bases. Germline values: CDR1 LGHNA, CDR2 YNFKEQ. The CDR3 sequence is 15 residues long.

J is TRBJ1-2 and V is TRBV27; 10 bases are a match to TRBD1. The CDR3 length is 15 residues. The ends lost 8 bases at V and 3 bases at J; junction bases unmatched: 9. Germline CDR1 reads MNHEY; CDR2 reads SMNVEV (reference sequence). The CDR3 reads CASRDRGEWDYGYTF. In nucleotides, the CDR3 is TGTGCCAGCCGGGACAGGGGAGAGTGGGACTATGGCTACACCTTC.

This sequence joins TRBV30 and TRBJ1-1, with 7 nucleotides matching TRBD1. This CDR3 has 12 residues. The germline gives CDR1 GTSNPN, CDR2 SVGIG (reference sequence). The J segment lost 5 bases and the V segment lost 4 bases, leaving 4 bases of the junction unmatched. CDR3 nucleotides: TGTGCCTGGAACGACAGGGTAACTGAAGCTTTCTTT. Its translation is CAWNDRVTEAFF.

This rearrangement joins TRBV5-1 to TRBJ1-4; no definite D call. The germline gives CDR1 SGHRS, CDR2 YFSETQ. CDR3 length equals 13 residues. V lost 4 bases to trimming and J lost 4 bases, with 8 bases between them. The CDR3 coding sequence is TGCGCCAGCAGCGAACAGAGTAATGAAAAACTGTTTTTT. This translates into CASSEQSNEKLFF.

In this sample, this clone turned up once. This chain links TRBV19 with TRBJ1-2; the match to TRBD1 covers 7 bases. Germline V gene lookup returns CDR1 LNHDA and CDR2 SQIVND (reference sequence). The CDR3 is 15 amino acids. V lost 5 bases and J lost 4; bases outside the gene matches: 10. The chain's CDR3 is CASSLGGGASYGYTF. The CDR3, as DNA: TGTGCCAGTAGTTTAGGAGGGGGCGCCTCCTATGGCTACACCTTC.

V and J are TRBV13 and TRBJ1-4, with 8 positions matching TRBD1. V lost 6 bases to trimming and J lost 7 bases; unmatched junction nucleotides: 4. The CDR3 is 13 amino acids. Germline V gives CDR1 PRHDT, CDR2 FYEKMQ (reference sequence). The DNA of the CDR3 is TGTGCCAGCAGGACAGGGGCGGGTGAAAAACTGTTTTTT. Translation gives CASRTGAGEKLFF.